This T cell receptor beta chain came from a study of shared clonotypes between healthy human individuals. Study-level points and caveats: Among donors, the sharing of clonotypes was expected to be influenced by sequencing depth.

Splitting of each subset's genomic DNA was done evenly across several immunoSEQ plates. The assay was immunoSEQ multiplex PCR, and TCRdb's table has in-frame clones only and misses some. The repertoire holds roughly 2.1 million clones, with under 95% as singletons. CD8 cells regarded as naive lacked CD45RO, were positively chosen for CCR7, and omitted terminally differentiated effector memory CD45RA+ cells. V lost 2 bases to trimming and J lost 2 bases, with 9 bases between them. From germline, CDR1 is SGHAT and CDR2 FQNNGV. CDR3 length: 15 amino acids. Worth noting for this clone: Its antigen is unidentified.

Sequencing was done on a sample of naive CD8+ T cells from PBMCs. The chain employs TRBV11-2 and TRBJ2-2; D is perhaps TRBD2 (5 bases). The TCR comes from a man between 18 and 35 years old in good health. Some clones in this sample may be carry-over from other donors' samples. CDR3 amino acids: CASSLWERNTGELFF. The CDR3 nucleotides read TGTGCCAGCAGCTTATGGGAGCGTAACACCGGGGAGCTGTTTTTT.